This is a list of T cell receptor beta chains from one sample in a study of blood T cell repertoires in COVID-19. Measured with immunoSEQ multiplex PCR; TCRdb has only the in-frame clones, and not every one. The sample records over 40,000 clones, around 80% being singletons. The specimen was peripheral blood. The receptor set was obtained from a human donor in a cohort sampled during active COVID-19. CDR3s include the opening cysteine and the closing phenylalanine or tryptophan. D genes are given only for firm matches. The size field is filled for only some rows; it gives once, few, many or a size class.

V,size,J,D,CDR3,DNA
TRBV30,-,TRBJ2-5,-,CAQDSGAETQYF,TGTGCCCAAGACAGTGGTGCGGAGACCCAGTACTTC
TRBV30,once,TRBJ2-5,TRBD2,CAWSVGGREETQYF,TGTGCCTGGAGTGTGGGCGGGAGGGAAGAGACCCAGTACTTC
TRBV27,-,TRBJ2-1,TRBD1,CASSPGTGWDEQFF,TGTGCCAGCAGTCCCGGGACAGGGTGGGATGAGCAGTTCTTC
TRBV6-5,-,TRBJ2-7,-,CASSYSGTGPYEQYF,TGTGCCAGCAGTTACTCAGGTACAGGCCCTTACGAGCAGTACTTC
TRBV30,-,TRBJ2-5,TRBD2,CAWTGARLAGGRETQYF,TGTGCCTGGACGGGGGCAAGGTTAGCGGGAGGGCGGGAGACCCAGTACTTC
TRBV11-3,-,TRBJ2-1,TRBD1,CASSSSVGTGAYNEQFF,TGTGCCAGCAGCTCCTCGGTGGGGACAGGGGCCTACAATGAGCAGTTCTTC
TRBV5-1,-,TRBJ2-1,-,CASRARNEQFF,TGCGCCAGCAGAGCTAGGAATGAGCAGTTCTTC
TRBV18,-,TRBJ2-7,TRBD2,CASSPSDLAGRGEQYF,TGTGCCAGCTCACCAAGCGATCTAGCGGGAAGAGGCGAGCAGTACTTC
TRBV5-5,-,TRBJ2-7,TRBD1,CASSLVGGQGAYEQYF,TGTGCCAGCAGCTTGGTGGGGGGACAGGGGGCTTACGAGCAGTACTTC
TRBV18,-,TRBJ1-1,-,CASSPPQVTEAFF,TGTGCCAGCTCACCACCCCAGGTGACTGAAGCTTTCTTT
TRBV25-1,-,TRBJ2-3,TRBD1,CATEGAGTDTQYF,TGTGCCACCGAGGGGGCCGGCACAGATACGCAGTATTTT
TRBV29-1,-,TRBJ1-5,-,CSVVSGGNQPQHF,TGCAGCGTTGTTTCAGGGGGCAATCAGCCCCAGCATTTT
TRBV28,-,TRBJ2-7,-,CASSSGAFGEQYF,TGTGCCAGCAGTTCTGGGGCCTTTGGCGAGCAGTACTTC
TRBV2,-,TRBJ1-2,-,CASSERQANYGYTF,TGTGCCAGCAGTGAAAGACAGGCGAACTATGGCTACACCTTC
TRBV7-2,-,TRBJ1-2,-,CASRGPMGGTDYGYTF,TGTGCCAGCAGAGGGCCGATGGGGGGGACGGACTATGGCTACACCTTC
TRBV7-2,-,TRBJ2-1,-,CASSLGAPNEQFF,TGTGCCAGCAGCTTAGGGGCCCCCAATGAGCAGTTCTTC
TRBV12-3/TRBV12-4,-,TRBJ1-2,-,CASSLTVNYGYTF,TGTGCCAGCAGCTTGACAGTTAACTATGGCTACACCTTC
TRBV6-2/TRBV6-3,once,TRBJ2-5,TRBD1,CASSRRGFQETQYF,TGTGCCAGCAGTCGCAGGGGGTTTCAAGAGACCCAGTACTTC
TRBV7-3,-,TRBJ2-1,TRBD1,CASSTGTGGYNEQFF,TGTGCCAGCAGCACCGGGACAGGGGGCTACAATGAGCAGTTCTTC
TRBV6-2/TRBV6-3,-,TRBJ2-5,TRBD1,CASSSPWDRVWETQYF,TGTGCCAGCAGCTCCCCTTGGGACAGGGTATGGGAGACCCAGTACTTC
TRBV7-9,-,TRBJ2-5,TRBD2,CASSLLFGTRYQETQYF,TGTGCCAGCAGCTTATTGTTCGGGACTAGGTACCAAGAGACCCAGTACTTC
TRBV28,-,TRBJ2-5,TRBD1,CASSSLTGVRETQYF,TGTGCCAGCAGCTCGCTGACAGGGGTTCGGGAGACCCAGTACTTC
TRBV6-4,-,TRBJ2-2,TRBD1,CASRGQGATGELFF,TGTGCCAGCAGGGGACAGGGGGCCACCGGGGAGCTGTTTTTT
TRBV9,-,TRBJ1-2,-,CASSVGGSSRGYTF,TGTGCCAGCAGCGTAGGGGGCAGTTCCAGAGGCTACACCTTC
TRBV7-9,-,TRBJ2-1,TRBD2,CASSLVRREEGDEQFF,TGTGCCAGCAGTCTAGTTCGGCGGGAGGAGGGGGATGAGCAGTTCTTC
TRBV28,-,TRBJ1-6,TRBD1,CASSLADRVNSPLHF,TGTGCCAGCAGTTTGGCCGACAGGGTTAATTCACCCCTCCACTTT
TRBV19,-,TRBJ1-5,-,CASSIETAYQPQHF,TGTGCCAGTAGTATAGAGACAGCTTATCAGCCCCAGCATTTT
TRBV4-2,-,TRBJ2-2,TRBD2,CASSQGLAGEGAGELFF,TGTGCCAGCAGCCAAGGACTAGCGGGAGAGGGGGCCGGGGAGCTGTTTTTT
TRBV7-2,-,TRBJ2-5,TRBD2,CASSSWTSMGETQYF,TGTGCCAGCAGCTCCTGGACTAGCATGGGAGAGACCCAGTACTTC
TRBV7-2,-,TRBJ2-1,TRBD1,CASSLPGQGAIEQFF,TGTGCCAGCAGCTTGCCGGGACAGGGGGCGATTGAGCAGTTCTTC
TRBV7-2,-,TRBJ1-4,TRBD1,CASSQPGTGGLGEKLFF,TGTGCCAGCAGCCAACCCGGGACAGGGGGCTTAGGGGAAAAACTGTTTTTT
TRBV2,-,TRBJ2-3,TRBD2,CASSEVIAGADTQYF,TGTGCCAGCAGTGAAGTTATAGCGGGGGCAGATACGCAGTATTTT
TRBV4-3,once,TRBJ2-7,-,CASTAPRGPYHYEQYF,TGCGCCAGCACCGCCCCCAGAGGTCCATACCACTACGAGCAGTACTTC
TRBV21-1,-,TRBJ2-7,-,CASSKIGLADFYEQYF,TGTGCCAGCAGCAAAATTGGCCTAGCGGACTTCTACGAGCAGTACTTC
TRBV19,-,TRBJ2-1,-,CASSRHRNEQFF,TGTGCCAGTAGTCGACACCGGAATGAGCAGTTCTTC
TRBV27,-,TRBJ2-7,-,CASRGGKGYEQYF,TGTGCCAGCAGGGGCGGGAAGGGTTACGAGCAGTACTTC
TRBV18,-,TRBJ2-1,-,CASSTAAQQDYNEQFF,TGTGCCAGCTCAACTGCTGCTCAGCAGGACTACAATGAGCAGTTCTTC
TRBV2,-,TRBJ1-5,-,CASSGQGINQPQHF,TGTGCCAGCAGTGGTCAGGGTATCAATCAGCCCCAGCATTTT
TRBV30,-,TRBJ2-3,-,CASSAPADTQYF,TGTGCCTCGAGCGCGCCTGCGGATACGCAGTATTTT
TRBV27,-,TRBJ2-1,-,CASSLLPRRYDNEQFF,TGTGCCAGCAGTTTACTACCAAGGCGGTACGACAATGAGCAGTTCTTC
TRBV7-2,-,TRBJ1-3,TRBD1,CASKGTGSGNTIYF,TGTGCCAGCAAGGGGACAGGGTCAGGAAACACCATATATTTT
TRBV28,once,TRBJ1-4,-,CASSLKVLGATNEKLFF,TGTGCCAGCAGTTTAAAAGTCCTCGGTGCAACTAATGAAAAACTGTTTTTT
TRBV19,-,TRBJ2-7,-,CASSYPGDEQYF,TGTGCCAGTAGTTATCCGGGAGACGAGCAGTACTTC
TRBV7-2,-,TRBJ2-1,-,CASSFRGSLRDNEQFF,TGTGCCAGCAGCTTTAGAGGGTCACTACGTGACAATGAGCAGTTCTTC
TRBV9,-,TRBJ2-1,-,CASQLAGINEQFF,TGTGCCAGCCAACTAGCTGGAATCAATGAGCAGTTCTTC
TRBV5-1,-,TRBJ2-7,TRBD2,CASSLAGLAGYEQYF,TGCGCCAGCAGCTTGGCCGGGCTAGCGGGGTACGAGCAGTACTTC
TRBV5-5,once,TRBJ1-5,TRBD1,CASRPTGGAGTQPQHF,TGTGCCAGCAGACCCACAGGGGGCGCAGGAACTCAGCCCCAGCATTTT
TRBV15,-,TRBJ1-5,-,CATSREGEYQPQHF,TGTGCCACCAGCAGAGAAGGGGAATACCAGCCCCAGCATTTT
TRBV5-1,-,TRBJ2-2,TRBD1,CASSLRQGDTGELFF,TGCGCCAGCAGCCTTCGACAGGGAGACACCGGGGAGCTGTTTTTT
TRBV7-2,-,TRBJ1-3,-,CASSLGSGAGNTIYF,TGTGCCAGCAGCTTAGGGTCAGGGGCTGGAAACACCATATATTTT
TRBV24-1,once,TRBJ2-1,TRBD2,CATSDRGLAGLNEQFF,TGTGCCACCAGTGATCGGGGACTAGCGGGACTCAATGAGCAGTTCTTC
TRBV5-1,-,TRBJ2-2,-,CASGPTGNTGELFF,TGCGCCAGCGGACCGACAGGGAACACCGGGGAGCTGTTTTTT
TRBV11-2,-,TRBJ2-1,TRBD2,CATLAGGYGEQFF,TGTGCCACCTTAGCGGGAGGCTACGGTGAGCAGTTCTTC
TRBV19,-,TRBJ2-1,-,CASKSVGRNEQFF,TGTGCCTCTAAAAGCGTCGGCCGGAATGAGCAGTTCTTC
TRBV19,-,TRBJ1-2,-,CASSLQVNYGYTF,TGTGCCAGTAGTTTACAGGTTAACTATGGCTACACCTTC
TRBV24-1,-,TRBJ2-1,-,CATSAAGTSYYNEQFF,TGTGCCACCAGTGCGGCCGGGACTTCTTACTACAATGAGCAGTTCTTC
TRBV7-2,many,TRBJ2-1,-,CASSPYNEQFF,TGTGCCAGCTCCCCATACAATGAGCAGTTCTTC
TRBV5-4,-,TRBJ2-1,TRBD2,CASSPDRSGSSYNEQFF,TGTGCCAGCAGCCCCGATCGTAGCGGGAGCTCCTACAATGAGCAGTTCTTC
TRBV4-3,once,TRBJ1-1,-,CASSPGLTNTEAFF,TGCGCCAGCAGCCCGGGACTTACGAACACTGAAGCTTTCTTT